The 27 T cell receptor beta chains given below trace back to one sample, sequenced in a study of blood T cell repertoires in COVID-19. This table comes from immunoSEQ multiplex PCR, and its TCRdb copy is limited to in-frame clones, with some not included. The table lists about 180,000 clones, 81% of them singletons. Material: peripheral blood. The receptors were gathered from an elderly woman with COVID-19, enrolled during active disease.

V usage is TRBV9 and J usage is TRBJ1-2; D gene ambiguous. V was shortened by 4 bases and J by 5 bases, with 18 bases between the two germline ends. CDR1 and CDR2 (germline): SGDLS, YYNGEE. The CDR3 sequence is 15 residues long. The DNA of the CDR3 is TGTGCCAGCAGCTCTATCGAGGTCCTCCCGTATGGCTACACCTTC. Amino acid sequence: CASSSIEVLPYGYTF.

The chain recombines TRBV5-1 with TRBJ2-2, with unresolved D. Looked up from germline, CDR1 is SGHRS and CDR2 is YFSETQ. The CDR3 totals 14 residues. The V gene lost 0 bases and the J gene lost 1 base, with 4 bases spanning the gap. The CDR3 DNA reads as TGCGCCAGCAGCTTGGTTCAGAACACCGGGGAGCTGTTTTTT. Its protein product is CASSLVQNTGELFF.

V gene TRBV4-3 combines with J gene TRBJ1-5; D call uncertain. The germline CDR1 and CDR2 sequences are LGHNA and YSLEER. With 4 bases removed from V and 6 bases from J, the gap between germline ends came to 22 bases. The length of the CDR3 is 17 residues. Written as DNA, the CDR3 is TGCGCCAGCAGCCGATTTTTAGAGGCCGGTGGTGTTCAGCCCCAGCATTTT. It yields the protein CASSRFLEAGGVQPQHF.

The gene calls are TRBV4-2 and TRBJ2-3, with 9 bases that match TRBD2. From germline, CDR1 is LGHNA and CDR2 YNFKEQ. The CDR3 is made up of 18 amino acids. The V segment lost 0 bases and the J segment 6 bases; nucleotides outside the gene matches: 13. The CDR3 nucleotides are TGTGCCAGCAGCCAAGATCCACATAGCGGGGGAACAGGGGATACGCAGTATTTT. Its translation: CASSQDPHSGGTGDTQYF.

With regard to this clone: At one boundary the junction diverges from the germline segment, which might be a read error. V is TRBV3-1 (or the pseudogene TRBV3-2) and J is TRBJ1-5; no reliable D call. This CDR3 comprises 14 residues. The germline V gene encodes CDR1 LGHDT and CDR2 YNNKEL (reference sequence). CDR3: CASSQAGSTQPQHF. The CDR3 DNA is TGTGCCAGCAGCCAAGCGGGAAGCACTCAGCCCCAGCATTTT.

The chain combines TRBV19 with TRBJ2-3, with D possibly TRBD1 on 6 matching bases. The CDR3 consists of 15 residues. The germline V and J ends were trimmed by 1 base and 5 bases, with 13 bases remaining between them. Germline CDR1 reads LNHDA; CDR2 reads SQIVND (reference sequence). The CDR3 is CASSIVVGARDTQYF. The CDR3 DNA reads as TGTGCCAGTAGTATAGTGGTGGGGGCGAGAGATACGCAGTATTTT.

In this sample, this clone turned up a few times. The chain employs TRBV7-6 and TRBJ2-5, with 8 bases aligning to TRBD1. V trimming: 5 bases; J trimming: 5 bases; junction bases outside the gene matches: 7. Per the germline V gene, CDR1 is SGHVS and CDR2 is FNYEAQ. This CDR3 is built from 14 residues. The CDR3: CASSVFRDRETQYF. The CDR3 DNA reads TGTGCCAGCAGCGTTTTCCGGGACAGGGAGACCCAGTACTTC. The variable domain in full, completed from reference TRBV7-6 and TRBJ2-5, reads GAGVSQSPRYKVTKRGQDVALRCDPISGHVSLYWYRQALGQGPEFLTYFNYEAQQDKSGLPNDRFSAERPEGSISTLTIQRTEQRDSAMYRCASSVFRDRETQYFGPGTRLLVL.

The chain has TRBV12-3 or TRBV12-4 and TRBJ2-4; D is perhaps TRBD1 (6 bases). The CDR3 extends over 13 amino acids. V gave up 5 bases and J gave up 5 bases, with 10 bases separating them. In nucleotides, the CDR3 is TGTGCCAGCAGTCAATGGACAGAAAACATTCAGTACTTC. This codes for CASSQWTENIQYF.

The chain links TRBV19 to TRBJ1-1, with a tentative D call TRBD1 (5 bases). Germline CDR1 and CDR2: LNHDA and SQIVND (reference sequence). The length of the CDR3 is 16 residues. V was shortened by 5 bases and J by 0 bases, with 16 bases between the two germline ends. The DNA for the CDR3 is TGTGCCAGTAGTCGCCCCACAGGTGACATGAACACTGAAGCTTTCTTT. Translating gives CASSRPTGDMNTEAFF.

The J gene is TRBJ2-3, the V gene TRBV2; TRBD1 is a possible D gene (5 bases). The CDR3 has 14 residues. Germline V gene lookup returns CDR1 SNHLY and CDR2 FYNNEI. V gave up 3 bases and J gave up 1 base, with 8 bases separating them. The CDR3 here is CASSDQGRTDTQYF. In DNA, the CDR3 is TGTGCCAGCAGTGATCAGGGCCGCACAGATACGCAGTATTTT.

The chain carries TRBV4-2 and TRBJ2-3; weak D call: TRBD2 (5 bases). V lost 0 bases and J lost 6, with 16 bases in between. There are 16 residues in the CDR3. Germline loops: CDR1 LGHNA, CDR2 YNFKEQ. The CDR3 DNA sequence: TGTGCCAGCAGCCAAGATCCCGGACTCCTTGTCGATACGCAGTATTTT. It translates to CASSQDPGLLVDTQYF.

The genes are TRBV7-9 and TRBJ1-2; D is unresolved. The CDR3 runs to 12 residues. Germline CDR1 is SEHNR and CDR2 is FQNEAQ (reference sequence). Trimming left V 3 bases short and J 9 bases short, with 11 bases between. The CDR3 sequence is CASSFFRGSYTF. For the CDR3, the DNA is TGTGCCAGCAGCTTTTTCCGGGGTAGCTACACCTTC.

This clone has a single count. This sequence joins TRBV2 and TRBJ2-1; 11 nucleotides agree with TRBD2. V was pared by 9 bases and J by 10 bases, with 20 bases of the junction left unmatched. CDR3 length: 17 residues. The germline gives CDR1 SNHLY, CDR2 FYNNEI. CDR3 bases: TGTGCCAGGCGTGAGTTTCTCGGGACTAGCGGAGATACGGAGCAGTTCTTC. This encodes CARREFLGTSGDTEQFF. The whole variable domain, remainder taken from reference TRBV2 and TRBJ2-1, is EPEVTQTPSHQVTQMGQEVILRCVPISNHLYFYWYRQILGQKVEFLVSFYNNEISEKSEIFDDQFSVERPDGSNFTLKIRSTKLEDSAMYFCARREFLGTSGDTEQFFGPGTRLTVL.

The V and J genes are TRBV2 and TRBJ2-5; 7 bases agree with TRBD2. From germline, CDR1 is SNHLY and CDR2 FYNNEI. Trimming at V came to 7 bases and at J to 4 bases, leaving 15 bases not matched to a gene. CDR3 length: 16 amino acids. The CDR3 is CASTLTGGWGVETQYF. The CDR3 DNA reads TGTGCCAGCACACTCACGGGAGGCTGGGGGGTAGAGACCCAGTACTTC.

This sequence joins TRBV28 and TRBJ2-7, with 11 bases identical to TRBD2. CDR1 is MDHEN and CDR2 is SYDVKM in the germline V gene. With 5 bases clipped from V and 6 bases from J, the junction kept 9 bases outside the gene matches. CDR3 length: 15 amino acids. CDR3 DNA sequence: TGTGCCAGCAGTCAACTAGCGGGAGAATGGGCCGAGCAGTACTTC. Amino acid sequence: CASSQLAGEWAEQYF.

Only a few counts were recorded for this clone. The V call is TRBV7-9, the J call TRBJ1-2; D possibly corresponds to TRBD1 (6 bases). V lost 5 bases and J lost 8, with 9 bases in between. Germline V CDR1 and CDR2: SEHNR, FQNEAQ (reference sequence). CDR3 size: 11 residues. The CDR3 reads CASSLQGGYTF. The CDR3 region has the DNA TGTGCCAGCAGCCTACAGGGAGGCTACACCTTC.

The chain's CDR3 is CASSPSSGATGELFF. Here the CDR3 DNA reads TGTGCCAGCTCACCAAGTTCAGGGGCCACCGGGGAGCTGTTTTTT. The chain is built from TRBV18 and TRBJ2-2; D possibly corresponds to TRBD1 (6 bases). The V gene's germline CDR1 is KGHSH and CDR2 LQKENI. The CDR3 length is 15 residues. Between the trimmed V and J ends, which lost 2 bases and 4 bases, there was a span of 11 bases.

The chain combines TRBV29-1 with TRBJ1-2, with 8 bases matching TRBD1. The germline gives CDR1 SQVTM, CDR2 ANQGSEA. J gave up 3 bases and V 7 bases, and 13 bases lay outside the gene matches. This CDR3 region has 15 residues. CDR3 DNA sequence: TGCAGCGCTGGGCCAAGGGCAGGGGGCGACTATGGCTACACCTTC. It encodes CSAGPRAGGDYGYTF.

This clone came up once. The rearrangement links TRBV20-1 to TRBJ2-1; a weak D match, TRBD1 (5 bases). The V gene's germline CDR1 is DFQATT and CDR2 SNEGSKA (reference sequence). V was pared by 6 bases and J by 12 bases, with 12 bases between. This CDR3 is 10 amino acids long. CDR3 nucleotide sequence: TGCAGTGCCCCCGGAGACAGGCAGTTCTTC. Amino acids: CSAPGDRQFF.

This clone was observed a few times. This sequence joins TRBV7-9 and TRBJ2-1, with D unresolved. Germline-derived CDR1 and CDR2 are SEHNR and FQNEAQ (reference sequence). This CDR3 is built from 14 residues. The V gene lost 3 bases and the J gene lost 10 bases, with 16 bases spanning the gap. The CDR3 DNA follows: TGTGCCAGCAGCTTGTCCCTCAAAGTCGGGGAGCAGTTCTTC. Translating gives CASSLSLKVGEQFF. Based on the CDR3 plus reference TRBV7-9 and TRBJ2-1, the full variable domain is DTGVSQNPRHKITKRGQNVTFRCDPISEHNRLYWYRQTLGQGPEFLTYFQNEAQLEKSRLLSDRFSAERPKGSFSTLEIQRTEQGDSAMYLCASSLSLKVGEQFFGPGTRLTVL.

The sample holds one count of this clone. Other DNA sequences in this specimen translate into the identical CDR3. The rearrangement joins TRBV7-2 to TRBJ2-1; 15 bases are a match to TRBD2. The CDR3 has 15 amino acids. J lost 7 bases, V lost 5 bases, and 3 bases had no gene match. Germline V gene sequence: CDR1 SGHTA, CDR2 FQGNSA. In DNA form, the CDR3 reads TGTGCCAGCAGCGCCGGACTAGCGGGGGGGAATGAGCAGTTCTTC. Translated: CASSAGLAGGNEQFF.

This clone has just a few counts. The V gene is TRBV12-1, the J gene TRBJ2-7; whether TRBD1, the table's D call, matches the DNA was not checked. TRBV12-1 is annotated as a pseudogene. The CDR3 is 15 residues long. Here the CDR3 reads CASSSKGVWTYEQYF. CDR3 DNA: TGTGCCAGCAGCTCGAAAGGGGTTTGGACCTACGAGCAGTACTTC.

The chain has TRBV3-1 (or the pseudogene TRBV3-2) and TRBJ2-7; 8 positions match TRBD1. The junction had 9 bases not matched to a gene; V was cut back by 5 bases and J by 6 bases. Germline V gives CDR1 LGHDT, CDR2 YNNKEL (reference sequence). The CDR3 spans 14 residues. CDR3 nucleotide sequence: TGTGCCAGCAGCTACCTAGGACAGGGTCGCGAGCAGTACTTC. Protein sequence: CASSYLGQGREQYF.

The gene calls are TRBV18 and TRBJ1-5; 9 bases are a match to TRBD1. Germline V gene lookup returns CDR1 KGHSH and CDR2 LQKENI. V lost 6 bases and J lost 4; bases outside the gene matches: 4. The CDR3 is 14 amino acids. CDR3 loop: CASSRDRENQPQHF. The CDR3 DNA reads as TGTGCCAGCTCTCGGGACAGGGAGAATCAGCCCCAGCATTTT.

The chain recombines TRBV2 with TRBJ2-5; 13 positions match TRBD2. This CDR3 region has 15 residues. Germline V lookup: CDR1 SNHLY, CDR2 FYNNEI. J was trimmed by 4 bases and V by 8 bases; bases with no gene match: 7. CDR3 sequence: CASQTSGRILETQYF. In DNA, the CDR3 is TGTGCCAGCCAGACTAGCGGGAGGATTTTAGAGACCCAGTACTTC.

V gene TRBV5-1 combines with J gene TRBJ2-5; 9 positions match TRBD2. Unmatched junction bases numbered 6, after V lost 5 bases and J lost 1 base. This CDR3 is built from 15 residues. The germline V gene encodes CDR1 SGHRS and CDR2 YFSETQ. The CDR3 DNA sequence: TGCGCCAGCAGACTAGGGACTAGCAGCCAAGAGACCCAGTACTTC. The encoded protein is CASRLGTSSQETQYF.

The genes are TRBV10-3 and TRBJ2-2; tentatively, D is TRBD2 (5 bases). Trimming left V 7 bases short and J 1 base short, with 10 bases between. CDR1 and CDR2 (germline): ENHRY, SYGVKD. This CDR3 has 14 amino acids. Here the CDR3 DNA reads TGTGCCATCAAAGCCGAGGGGAACACCGGGGAGCTGTTTTTT. Protein sequence: CAIKAEGNTGELFF.